This T cell receptor beta chain appears in the sequencing data of a study of cytomegalovirus exposure and HLA in healthy donors. Study-wide points: Altogether, about 160 TCR beta chains were recorded as cytomegalovirus-associated. Cytomegalovirus status was reportedly diagnosed by the classifier with high specificity and sensitivity.

The repertoire was sequenced with immunoSEQ multiplex PCR; TCRdb's copy has only in-frame clones and lacks some. Of some 170,000 clones in the sample, about 89% were seen once. With respect to this clone: Its antigen remains unknown.

Sequences were obtained from PBMCs. The TCR originated in a man between 18 and 35 years old in good health and CMV-seropositive.

CDR3 sequence reads: CASASPPRENEQFF. The CDR3 coding sequence is TGCGCCAGCGCTTCGCCGCCAAGGGAGAATGAGCAGTTCTTC. The chain has TRBV5-1 and TRBJ2-1; tentative D call: TRBD2 (5 bases). The CDR3 runs to 14 residues. Trimming stripped 7 bases from V and 7 bases from J, with 18 bases between. CDR1 and CDR2 (germline): SGHRS, YFSETQ.